The T cell receptor (beta chain) under discussion was sequenced for a study of cytomegalovirus exposure and HLA in healthy donors. Findings and limits, study-wide: Some segments of the V type, notably TRBV6-2 and TRBV6-3, were excluded as indistinguishable. The authors listed approximately 160 TCR beta chains as cytomegalovirus-associated.

60 Vbeta and 13 Jbeta primers were used in PCR. Per the original methods: A later analysis counted 65 million to 80 million unique TCR beta chains, some 11 million shared. Clones were read by immunoSEQ multiplex PCR, and TCRdb kept only the in-frame ones, dropping some. V and J calls plus clone size are reproduced from that table; the DNA served to infer D and trimming. Among about 130,000 clones listed, around two thirds were seen once. Concerning this clone itself: The target antigen is unknown.

The CDR3 length is 16 residues. Trimming took 4 bases from V and 6 from J; bases not matched to a gene: 9. Germline V lookup: CDR1 SGHDN, CDR2 FVKESK. This sequence joins TRBV14 and TRBJ2-1; TRBD1 aligns across 10 bases. The sequence was obtained from a human donor in good health. Sequenced input: PBMCs. This chain's CDR3 is CASSPDRGLGGNEQFF. CDR3 DNA sequence: TGTGCCAGCAGCCCTGACAGGGGGCTTGGGGGCAATGAGCAGTTCTTC.